Each of the 23 T cell receptor beta chains below was sequenced from the same sample in a study of cytomegalovirus exposure and HLA in healthy donors. In the PCR, 60 Vbeta and 13 Jbeta primers were used. Sequencing used immunoSEQ multiplex PCR; TCRdb keeps in-frame clones, though not all of them. The data hold around 94,000 clones, with around 69% observed a single time. The sequenced sample was PBMCs. The receptor source for this set is a man aged 30 to 39 in good health and CMV-seronegative.

This clone was observed a few times. This chain links TRBV7-8 with TRBJ1-6; D perhaps matches TRBD1 (5 bases). The CDR3 spans 20 residues. In germline, CDR1 is SGHVS, CDR2 FQNEAQ. Trimming shortened V by 4 bases and J by 0 bases, and 22 bases separated the two germline ends. CDR3 protein: CASSSRRQQTMSSYNSPLHF. The CDR3 nucleotides are TGTGCCAGCAGCTCTCGTCGACAGCAAACGATGAGCTCCTATAATTCACCCCTCCACTTT. Full variable domain (missing parts from reference TRBV7-8 and TRBJ1-6): GAGVSQSPRYKVAKRGQDVALRCDPISGHVSLFWYQQALGQGPEFLTYFQNEAQLDKSGLPSDRFFAERPEGSVSTLKIQRTQQEDSAVYLCASSSRRQQTMSSYNSPLHFGNGTRLTVT.

This chain joins TRBV5-1 and TRBJ2-5; 7 bases line up with TRBD2. Germline V CDR1 and CDR2: SGHRS, YFSETQ. This CDR3 spans 15 amino acids. The V segment lost 3 bases and the J segment 5 bases; nucleotides outside the gene matches: 10. CDR3 amino acids: CASSSRGESGETQYF. The CDR3 DNA follows: TGCGCCAGCAGCTCCCGGGGGGAGAGTGGGGAGACCCAGTACTTC.

This clone was detected once. The chain carries TRBV7-9 and TRBJ2-1; TRBD2 matches at 9 bases. The germline V gene encodes CDR1 SEHNR and CDR2 FQNEAQ (reference sequence). The CDR3 is 15 amino acids. V lost 3 bases, J lost 6 bases, and 6 bases stayed unmatched. The CDR3 DNA follows: TGTGCCAGCAGCTTTGCGGGAGGGAGTCGCAATGAGCAGTTCTTC. Protein sequence: CASSFAGGSRNEQFF.

This clone has a handful of counts. The chain combines TRBV5-5 with TRBJ2-7; 7 nucleotides line up with TRBD1. Germline assignment: CDR1 SGHKS and CDR2 YYEKEE (reference sequence). After removal of 6 bases from V and 5 bases from J, the junction contained 17 bases not matched to a gene. The length of the CDR3 is 16 residues. This CDR3 reads CASTTRADRRNDEQYF. As DNA, the CDR3 is TGTGCCAGCACCACGCGGGCGGACAGGAGGAATGACGAGCAGTACTTC.

The rearrangement uses TRBV7-3 and TRBJ2-7; maybe TRBD2 (5 bases). V was pared by 2 bases and J by 4 bases, with 12 bases between. CDR1 is SGHTA, CDR2 FQGTGA, per germline. The CDR3 consists of 14 residues. CDR3 sequence: CASSLDRGRYEQYF. The DNA for the CDR3 is TGTGCCAGCAGCTTAGATCGGGGAAGGTACGAGCAGTACTTC.

This rearrangement joins TRBV9 to TRBJ2-7, with 9 bases lining up with TRBD2. The trim removed 3 bases at V and 7 bases at J, leaving 17 bases unmatched. Germline loops: CDR1 SGDLS, CDR2 YYNGEE. CDR3 length equals 17 residues. The DNA for the CDR3 is TGTGCCAGCAGCGGGCCTCTAGCGGGAACCCATCCTGTGGAGCAGTACTTC. Protein product: CASSGPLAGTHPVEQYF. The entire variable domain, with the rest obtained from reference TRBV9 and TRBJ2-7, is as follows: DSGVTQTPKHLITATGQRVTLRCSPRSGDLSVYWYQQSLDQGLQFLIQYYNGEERAKGNILERFSAQQFPDLHSELNLSSLELGDSALYFCASSGPLAGTHPVEQYFGPGTRLTVT.

V is TRBV30 and J is TRBJ2-6; possibly TRBD1 for D (5 bases). V was shortened by 2 bases and J by 4 bases, with 15 bases between the two germline ends. The germline V gene encodes CDR1 GTSNPN and CDR2 SVGIG (reference sequence). CDR3 length equals 16 residues. This CDR3 is CAWSRVTRGGANVLTF. The CDR3 bases are TGTGCCTGGAGTCGGGTTACAAGGGGAGGGGCCAACGTCCTGACTTTC. The entire variable domain, with the rest obtained from reference TRBV30 and TRBJ2-6, is as follows: SQTIHQWPATLVQPVGSPLSLECTVEGTSNPNLYWYRQAAGRGLQLLFYSVGIGQISSEVPQNLSASRPQDRQFILSSKKLLLSDSGFYLCAWSRVTRGGANVLTFGAGSRLTVL.

This chain uses TRBV18 with TRBJ2-1; TRBD1 is a possible D gene (5 bases). V was pared by 4 bases and J by 7 bases, with 8 bases between. The CDR3 spans 12 residues. Germline V gene lookup returns CDR1 KGHSH and CDR2 LQKENI. The CDR3 reads CASSLQGNEQFF. As DNA, the CDR3 is TGTGCCAGCTCACTCCAGGGTAATGAGCAGTTCTTC.

This rearrangement joins TRBV7-2 to TRBJ2-1; 7 bases agree with TRBD2. This CDR3 comprises 14 residues. Germline CDR1 reads SGHTA; CDR2 reads FQGNSA. Germline trimming cut 8 bases from V and 9 bases from J; bases unmatched to any gene: 13. The CDR3 DNA reads TGTGCCAGCGTAAGCGGACTAGAGTATAGTGAGCAGTTCTTC. Its protein product is CASVSGLEYSEQFF.

On this clone itself: Germline is not matched at one junction end, which may reflect a read error. The V and J genes are TRBV7-7 and TRBJ1-1; D perhaps matches TRBD1 (5 bases). CDR3 size: 14 residues. Germline-derived CDR1 and CDR2 are SSHAT and FNYEAQ (reference sequence). Here the CDR3 DNA reads TGTGCTAGCAGCGAATACCAGGGGAACACTGAAGCTTTCTTT. Translation gives CASSEYQGNTEAFF.

This chain connects TRBV15 to TRBJ2-3; TRBD2 agrees at 10 bases. The CDR3 runs 17 residues. The trim removed 1 base at V and 2 bases at J, leaving 6 bases unmatched. Germline V lookup: CDR1 LNHNV, CDR2 YYDKDF (reference sequence). CDR3 nucleotides: TGTGCCACCAGCAGAGCACTAGCGGGACCTTACACAGATACGCAGTATTTT. As protein: CATSRALAGPYTDTQYF.

This clone was observed a handful of times. DNA for the CDR3: TGTGCCAGCAGCCCAAAAACAACACTAGCGGGGGGGGAGACCCAGTACTTC. This sequence encodes CASSPKTTLAGGETQYF. The chain is built from TRBV5-4 and TRBJ2-5, with 13 nucleotides matching TRBD2. Germline assignment: CDR1 SGHNT and CDR2 YYREEE (reference sequence). This CDR3 spans 17 amino acids. Losses at the gene ends were 4 bases for V and 5 bases for J; bases not matched to a gene: 11.

This clone was seen only a few times. CDR3 protein: CASSSPTSGDSYEQYF. The CDR3 DNA reads as TGTGCCAGCAGCTCACCTACTAGCGGGGATAGCTACGAGCAGTACTTC. The chain is built from TRBV7-8 and TRBJ2-7, with TRBD2 identical over 10 bases. This CDR3 region has 16 residues. CDR1 is SGHVS and CDR2 is FQNEAQ in the germline V gene. J was trimmed by 3 bases and V by 4 bases; bases with no gene match: 9.

This clone came up a few times. The genes are TRBV2 and TRBJ1-5; 7 bases fit TRBD1. Germline V lookup: CDR1 SNHLY, CDR2 FYNNEI. The CDR3 totals 14 residues. The junction had 8 bases not matched to a gene; V was cut back by 5 bases and J by 7 bases. CDR3 in DNA: TGTGCCAGCAGTTCTACAGGGGCTGGACAGCCCCAGCATTTT. It specifies CASSSTGAGQPQHF.

This clone has more than one count but fewer than ten. The chain recombines TRBV4-1 with TRBJ1-5; 8 bases fit TRBD1. CDR3 size: 15 residues. With V trimmed by 0 bases and J by 6 bases, 4 bases remained unmatched. Germline lookup yields CDR1 MGHRA and CDR2 YSYEKL. The DNA of the CDR3 is TGCGCCAGCAGCCAAGACATTACAGGGGGTCAGCCCCAGCATTTT. Amino acid sequence: CASSQDITGGQPQHF.

J is TRBJ1-4 and V is TRBV11-2, with 12 positions matching TRBD1. This CDR3 is 16 amino acids long. CDR1 is SGHAT and CDR2 is FQNNGV in the germline V gene. V was clipped by 1 base and J by 6 bases; unmatched bases: 3. CDR3 loop: CASSLGDRGHDEKLFF. CDR3 DNA: TGTGCCAGCAGCTTAGGGGACAGGGGGCATGATGAAAAACTGTTTTTT.

The chain joins TRBV5-4 to TRBJ2-7; D not certain. The CDR3 is 11 amino acids. Trimming pared 5 bases from V and 2 bases from J, leaving 5 bases between. In germline, CDR1 is SGHNT, CDR2 YYREEE (reference sequence). The DNA for the CDR3 is TGTGCCAGCAGTTCCACCTACGAGCAGTACTTC. This sequence encodes CASSSTYEQYF. Full variable domain (outside the CDR3, taken from reference TRBV5-4 and TRBJ2-7): ETGVTQSPTHLIKTRGQQVTLRCSSQSGHNTVSWYQQALGQGPQFIFQYYREEENGRGNFPPRFSGLQFPNYSSELNVNALELDDSALYLCASSSTYEQYFGPGTRLTVT.

Points on this clone: At one end, the junction sequence differs from germline, possibly due to a read error. This chain joins TRBV7-9 and TRBJ2-5; 11 bases agree with TRBD1. This CDR3 spans 16 amino acids. Per the germline V gene, CDR1 is SEHNR and CDR2 is FQNEAQ (reference sequence). CDR3 amino acids: CSSSLLGQGARETQYF. The CDR3 DNA reads TGTTCCAGCAGCTTACTTGGACAGGGGGCGAGGGAGACCCAGTACTTC.

The chain combines TRBV7-8 with TRBJ1-4; 9 positions agree with TRBD1. Germline loops: CDR1 SGHVS, CDR2 FQNEAQ. J was trimmed by 6 bases and V by 4 bases; bases with no gene match: 3. This CDR3 has 14 amino acids. The CDR3 sequence is CASSWTGVDEKLFF. In nucleotides, the CDR3 is TGTGCCAGCAGCTGGACAGGGGTTGATGAAAAACTGTTTTTT.

The chain couples TRBV4-3 to TRBJ1-2; D is perhaps TRBD1 (5 bases). V lost 0 bases and J lost 4, with 12 bases in between. The CDR3 sequence is 15 residues long. The V gene's germline CDR1 is LGHNA and CDR2 YSLEER. CDR3 in amino acids: CASSQDRQGFYGYTF. The CDR3 DNA reads TGCGCCAGCAGCCAAGATCGGCAGGGCTTCTATGGCTACACCTTC.

The V gene is TRBV21-1, the J gene TRBJ2-7; the DNA was not compared with TRBD1, the D call given in the table. TRBV21-1 is flagged as a pseudogene. This CDR3 region has 12 residues. CDR3 protein: CANPGQGNEQYF. As DNA, the CDR3 is TGTGCCAACCCGGGACAGGGGAACGAGCAGTACTTC.

CDR3 protein: CASSRQPASSYEQYF. In nucleotides, the CDR3 is TGTGCCAGTAGCCGACAGCCTGCCTCCTCCTACGAGCAGTACTTC. This sequence joins TRBV19 and TRBJ2-7, with TRBD1 as a possible D gene (5 bases). Trimming removed 6 bases from V and 0 bases from J, with 15 bases in between. The CDR3 contains 15 residues. Per germline, CDR1 LNHDA and CDR2 SQIVND (reference sequence).

The rearrangement links TRBV6-1 to TRBJ1-5, with D possibly TRBD1 on 6 matching bases. Trimming removed 8 bases from V and 2 bases from J, with 16 bases in between. The CDR3 has 15 amino acids. The V gene's germline CDR1 is MNHNS and CDR2 SASEGT. The CDR3: CASGEAGAGNQPQHF. CDR3 sequence (DNA): TGTGCCAGCGGGGAAGCAGGGGCGGGCAATCAGCCCCAGCATTTT.